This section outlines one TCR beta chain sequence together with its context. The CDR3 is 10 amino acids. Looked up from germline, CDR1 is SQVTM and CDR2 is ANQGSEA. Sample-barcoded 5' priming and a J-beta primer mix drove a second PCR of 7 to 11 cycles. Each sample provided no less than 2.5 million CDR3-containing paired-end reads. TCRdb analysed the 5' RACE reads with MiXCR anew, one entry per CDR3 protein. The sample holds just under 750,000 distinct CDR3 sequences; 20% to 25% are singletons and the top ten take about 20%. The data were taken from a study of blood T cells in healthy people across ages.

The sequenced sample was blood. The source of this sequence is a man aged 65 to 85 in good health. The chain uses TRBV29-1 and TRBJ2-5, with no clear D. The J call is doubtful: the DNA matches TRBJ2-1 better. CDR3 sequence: CSVDYNEQFF. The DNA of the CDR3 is TGCAGCGTTGACTACAATGAGCAGTTCTTC.